The text below deals with one TCR beta chain. What it binds is unknown. The sample comes from a study of vaccination effects on CD4 cells after COVID-19. The method was immunoSEQ multiplex PCR; TCRdb's version includes in-frame clones alone and lacks a portion of them. The data show nearly 45,000 clones, roughly four fifths seen once. Study outcomes and limitations: Researchers reported few convalescent patients and no early post-infection timepoints in the study. Vaccine- and infection-induced clones showed marked clonal contraction late following vaccination.

Before sequencing, viral peptide pools were used by the ViraFEST assay to expand antigen-specific CD4+ T cells. Subsequent to a culture period of under 11 days, CD4+ T cells were isolated. Convalescent patients had PCR-confirmed SARS-CoV-2 infection between March and December 2020. Each culture well received roughly 1.8 million PBMC. These cells were then cultured in IMDM with approximately 10 IU/ml IL-2 and 9.5 to 10 ug/ml peptides. The source is a human donor who had a prior SARS-CoV-2 infection. The sample here was CD4+ T cells from PBMCs cultured with a peptide pool, taken before COVID-19 vaccination.

This CDR3 reads CASSQMHGTPGFEGANVLTF. As DNA, the CDR3 is TGTGCCAGCAGCCAAATGCACGGGACACCTGGTTTCGAAGGGGCCAACGTCCTGACTTTC. V usage is TRBV3-1 (or the pseudogene TRBV3-2) and J usage is TRBJ2-6; perhaps TRBD1 as D (6 bases). V lost 2 bases, J lost 4 bases, and 24 bases lay in between. The germline V gene has CDR1 LGHDT and CDR2 YNNKEL (reference sequence). This CDR3 region has 20 residues.